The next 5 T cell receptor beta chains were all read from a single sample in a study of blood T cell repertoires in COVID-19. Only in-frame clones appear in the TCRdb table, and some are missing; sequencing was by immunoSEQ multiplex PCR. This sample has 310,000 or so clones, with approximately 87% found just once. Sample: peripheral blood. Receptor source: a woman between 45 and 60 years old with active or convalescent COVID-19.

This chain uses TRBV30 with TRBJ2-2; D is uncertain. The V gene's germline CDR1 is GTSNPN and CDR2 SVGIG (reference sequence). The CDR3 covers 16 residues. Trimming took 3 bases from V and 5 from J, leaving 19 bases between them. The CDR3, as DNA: TGTGCCTGGAGCACCTACCGCGGAGTGCGTACCGGGGAGCTGTTTTTT. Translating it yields CAWSTYRGVRTGELFF. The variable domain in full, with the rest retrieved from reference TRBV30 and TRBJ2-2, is SQTIHQWPATLVQPVGSPLSLECTVEGTSNPNLYWYRQAAGRGLQLLFYSVGIGQISSEVPQNLSASRPQDRQFILSSKKLLLSDSGFYLCAWSTYRGVRTGELFFGEGSRLTVL.

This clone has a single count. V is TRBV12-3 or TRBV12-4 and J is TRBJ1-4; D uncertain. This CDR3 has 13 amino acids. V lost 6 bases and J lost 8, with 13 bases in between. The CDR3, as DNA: TGTGCCAGCAGCCTAGGAGGGTTGGAAAAACTGTTTTTT. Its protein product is CASSLGGLEKLFF.

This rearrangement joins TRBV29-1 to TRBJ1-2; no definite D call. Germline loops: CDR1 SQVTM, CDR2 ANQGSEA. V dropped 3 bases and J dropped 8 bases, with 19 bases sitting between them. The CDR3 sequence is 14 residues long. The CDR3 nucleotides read TGCAGCGTTGAGCAGGTCGGAAGTTCGTGGGGCTACACCTTC. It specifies CSVEQVGSSWGYTF.

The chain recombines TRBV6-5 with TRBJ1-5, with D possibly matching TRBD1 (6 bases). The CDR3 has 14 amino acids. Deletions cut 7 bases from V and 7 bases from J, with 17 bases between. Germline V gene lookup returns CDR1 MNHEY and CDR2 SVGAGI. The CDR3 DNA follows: TGTGCCAGCACGCAAAACAGGGTTGGGCAGCCCCAGCATTTT. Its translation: CASTQNRVGQPQHF.

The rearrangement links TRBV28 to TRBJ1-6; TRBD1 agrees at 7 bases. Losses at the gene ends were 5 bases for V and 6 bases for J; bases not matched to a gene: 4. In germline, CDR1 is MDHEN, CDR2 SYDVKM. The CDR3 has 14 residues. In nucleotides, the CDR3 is TGTGCCAGCAGTCGACAGGGTCCTAATTCACCCCTCCACTTT. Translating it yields CASSRQGPNSPLHF.